Listed below are T cell receptor beta chains from one sample, sequenced in a study of blood T cell repertoires in COVID-19. Some clones are missing from TCRdb's copy, which holds only in-frame ones; the method was immunoSEQ multiplex PCR. Here the sample spans around 140,000 clones, about four fifths being singletons. Specimen: peripheral blood. Receptors were obtained from a human donor in a cohort sampled during active COVID-19. The CDR3 runs from the conserved cysteine through the conserved F or W. Fields, in order: V gene, clone size, J gene, D gene, CDR3 protein, CDR3 DNA. A D gene is named only where the DNA matches it firmly. Where a row states a size, it is once, few, many or the class of an expanded clone; other rows omit it.

v_call: TRBV19
clone_size: .
j_call: TRBJ1-4
d_call: TRBD1
cdr3_aa: CASSKEGTGQNEKLFF
cdr3_nt: TGTGCCAGTAGTAAGGAGGGGACAGGCCAAAATGAAAAACTGTTTTTT

v_call: TRBV27
clone_size: .
j_call: TRBJ2-1
d_call: .
cdr3_aa: CASSPLDRHNEQFF
cdr3_nt: TGTGCCAGCAGTCCACTGGACAGACACAATGAGCAGTTCTTC

v_call: TRBV7-8
clone_size: few
j_call: TRBJ1-1
d_call: TRBD1
cdr3_aa: CASSVRDSHTEAFF
cdr3_nt: TGTGCCAGCAGCGTCCGGGACAGCCACACTGAAGCTTTCTTT

v_call: TRBV7-9
clone_size: few
j_call: TRBJ1-4
d_call: .
cdr3_aa: CASSLQTGREKLFF
cdr3_nt: TGTGCCAGCAGCTTGCAGACAGGCAGGGAAAAACTGTTTTTT

v_call: TRBV6-2/TRBV6-3
clone_size: .
j_call: TRBJ1-1
d_call: TRBD1
cdr3_aa: CASSPDRANTEAFF
cdr3_nt: TGTGCCAGCAGTCCAGACAGGGCCAACACTGAAGCTTTCTTT

v_call: TRBV28
clone_size: .
j_call: TRBJ2-3
d_call: .
cdr3_aa: CASRLMYYSSTDTQYF
cdr3_nt: TGTGCCAGCAGGCTCATGTACTACTCTAGCACAGATACGCAGTATTTT

v_call: TRBV12-3/TRBV12-4
clone_size: .
j_call: TRBJ1-2
d_call: TRBD1
cdr3_aa: CASRWTGEGYTF
cdr3_nt: TGTGCCAGCAGGTGGACAGGGGAAGGCTACACCTTC

v_call: TRBV28
clone_size: .
j_call: TRBJ2-3
d_call: .
cdr3_aa: CASSLKDRWEQGSDTQYF
cdr3_nt: TGTGCCAGCAGTTTAAAGGATAGGTGGGAACAGGGTTCAGATACGCAGTATTTT

v_call: TRBV11-2
clone_size: .
j_call: TRBJ2-7
d_call: .
cdr3_aa: CASSVGQFSYEQYF
cdr3_nt: TGTGCCAGCAGCGTGGGGCAATTCTCCTACGAGCAGTACTTC

v_call: TRBV6-2/TRBV6-3
clone_size: .
j_call: TRBJ2-2
d_call: .
cdr3_aa: CASSYSPGSTGELFF
cdr3_nt: TGTGCCAGCAGTTACTCGCCAGGGTCCACCGGGGAGCTGTTTTTT

v_call: TRBV3-1/TRBV3-2
clone_size: few
j_call: TRBJ1-1
d_call: .
cdr3_aa: CASSHMGGAIAEAFF
cdr3_nt: TGTGCCAGCAGCCATATGGGGGGGGCGATCGCTGAAGCTTTCTTT

v_call: TRBV6-1
clone_size: .
j_call: TRBJ2-7
d_call: TRBD2
cdr3_aa: CASSDGRTSGRLPYEQYF
cdr3_nt: TGTGCCAGCAGTGATGGCAGGACTAGCGGGAGGCTCCCCTACGAGCAGTACTTC

v_call: TRBV7-2
clone_size: .
j_call: TRBJ2-7
d_call: TRBD2
cdr3_aa: CATTGGGVYEQYF
cdr3_nt: TGTGCCACCACCGGGGGGGGAGTCTACGAGCAGTACTTC

v_call: TRBV5-4
clone_size: .
j_call: TRBJ2-1
d_call: TRBD2
cdr3_aa: CASSLGLASEQFF
cdr3_nt: TGTGCCAGCAGCTTGGGACTAGCGTCTGAGCAGTTCTTC

v_call: TRBV6-2/TRBV6-3
clone_size: .
j_call: TRBJ2-6
d_call: .
cdr3_aa: CASSSRGASGANVLTF
cdr3_nt: TGTGCCAGCAGTTCACGTGGGGCTTCTGGGGCCAACGTCCTGACTTTC

v_call: TRBV7-2
clone_size: .
j_call: TRBJ2-7
d_call: TRBD2
cdr3_aa: CASSFLTSGIAYEQYF
cdr3_nt: TGTGCCAGCAGCTTCCTGACTAGCGGGATCGCCTACGAGCAGTACTTC

v_call: TRBV5-1
clone_size: .
j_call: TRBJ2-7
d_call: .
cdr3_aa: CASSFEPSGSGSEQYF
cdr3_nt: TGCGCCAGCAGCTTTGAGCCTTCTGGGAGTGGGTCCGAGCAGTACTTC

v_call: TRBV7-9
clone_size: .
j_call: TRBJ2-5
d_call: TRBD2
cdr3_aa: CASSPGLAGVETQYF
cdr3_nt: TGTGCCAGCAGCCCCGGACTAGCGGGAGTAGAGACCCAGTACTTC

v_call: TRBV7-6
clone_size: .
j_call: TRBJ2-7
d_call: .
cdr3_aa: CASSLASDYEQYF
cdr3_nt: TGTGCCAGCAGCTTAGCGTCAGACTACGAGCAGTACTTC

v_call: TRBV6-2/TRBV6-3
clone_size: .
j_call: TRBJ1-6
d_call: .
cdr3_aa: CASSSAGEGNSPLHF
cdr3_nt: TGTGCCAGCAGTTCGGCGGGAGAAGGAAATTCACCCCTCCACTTT

v_call: TRBV5-1
clone_size: .
j_call: TRBJ2-6
d_call: TRBD1
cdr3_aa: CASSRGQGPFSGANVLTF
cdr3_nt: TGCGCCAGCAGTCGGGGACAGGGACCATTCTCTGGGGCCAACGTCCTGACTTTC

v_call: TRBV19
clone_size: .
j_call: TRBJ2-3
d_call: TRBD2
cdr3_aa: CASRPGLVPRGVFTDTQYF
cdr3_nt: TGTGCCAGTAGGCCGGGACTAGTTCCTCGTGGGGTATTCACAGATACGCAGTATTTT

v_call: TRBV6-5
clone_size: .
j_call: TRBJ1-2
d_call: .
cdr3_aa: CASSSTPYGYTF
cdr3_nt: TGTGCCAGCAGTTCGACACCCTATGGCTACACCTTC

v_call: TRBV6-2/TRBV6-3
clone_size: .
j_call: TRBJ2-3
d_call: TRBD2
cdr3_aa: CASSEGTSGRRTDTQYF
cdr3_nt: TGTGCCAGCAGCGAAGGTACTAGCGGGAGGCGGACAGATACGCAGTATTTT

v_call: TRBV19
clone_size: few
j_call: TRBJ2-1
d_call: .
cdr3_aa: CASSYGGISYEQFF
cdr3_nt: TGTGCCAGTAGTTATGGCGGGATAAGCTATGAGCAGTTCTTC

v_call: TRBV18
clone_size: .
j_call: TRBJ2-3
d_call: .
cdr3_aa: CASSPQSRGKVDTQYF
cdr3_nt: TGTGCCAGCTCACCCCAGTCCCGCGGGAAGGTCGATACGCAGTATTTT

v_call: TRBV7-9
clone_size: .
j_call: TRBJ2-7
d_call: .
cdr3_aa: CASSPQVAGIPYEQYF
cdr3_nt: TGTGCCAGCAGTCCTCAAGTGGCAGGGATCCCCTACGAGCAGTACTTC

v_call: TRBV5-1
clone_size: few
j_call: TRBJ2-2
d_call: .
cdr3_aa: CASSLIGGSYTGELFF
cdr3_nt: TGCGCCAGCAGCTTGATCGGGGGATCGTACACCGGGGAGCTGTTTTTT

v_call: TRBV27
clone_size: .
j_call: TRBJ2-7
d_call: .
cdr3_aa: CASSLFSDRAGVTYEQYF
cdr3_nt: TGTGCCAGCAGTTTATTTTCGGACAGGGCGGGGGTCACCTACGAGCAGTACTTC

v_call: TRBV20-1
clone_size: few
j_call: TRBJ2-7
d_call: TRBD2
cdr3_aa: CSASAGTSGYEQYF
cdr3_nt: TGCAGTGCTAGTGCCGGGACTAGCGGTTACGAGCAGTACTTC

v_call: TRBV3-1/TRBV3-2
clone_size: .
j_call: TRBJ2-1
d_call: TRBD2
cdr3_aa: CASSPNSGRAEFF
cdr3_nt: TGTGCCAGCAGCCCGAATAGCGGGAGGGCCGAGTTCTTC

v_call: TRBV7-8
clone_size: .
j_call: TRBJ1-5
d_call: .
cdr3_aa: CASSLSGPQHF
cdr3_nt: TGTGCCAGCAGCTTATCCGGGCCCCAGCATTTT

v_call: TRBV7-9
clone_size: few
j_call: TRBJ1-3
d_call: .
cdr3_aa: CASSHRTDGNTIYF
cdr3_nt: TGTGCCAGCAGCCATCGGACAGACGGAAACACCATATATTTT

v_call: TRBV29-1
clone_size: .
j_call: TRBJ2-5
d_call: TRBD1
cdr3_aa: CSASRQGQETQYF
cdr3_nt: TGCAGCGCCTCTAGACAGGGGCAAGAGACCCAGTACTTC

v_call: TRBV7-9
clone_size: once
j_call: TRBJ2-1
d_call: TRBD1
cdr3_aa: CASSTGQGYNEQFF
cdr3_nt: TGTGCCAGCAGCACCGGACAGGGCTACAATGAGCAGTTCTTC

v_call: TRBV7-9
clone_size: .
j_call: TRBJ2-3
d_call: .
cdr3_aa: CASRLQGDTQYF
cdr3_nt: TGTGCCAGCAGACTACAGGGAGATACGCAGTATTTT

v_call: TRBV4-1
clone_size: .
j_call: TRBJ2-6
d_call: .
cdr3_aa: CASSHPGGANVLTF
cdr3_nt: TGCGCCAGCAGCCACCCAGGGGGGGCCAACGTCCTGACTTTC

v_call: TRBV2
clone_size: .
j_call: TRBJ2-2
d_call: TRBD2
cdr3_aa: CASSSGTLTGELFF
cdr3_nt: TGTGCCAGCAGTAGCGGGACTCTCACCGGGGAGCTGTTTTTT

v_call: TRBV28
clone_size: .
j_call: TRBJ2-5
d_call: TRBD1
cdr3_aa: CASSRQQGAGETQYF
cdr3_nt: TGTGCCAGCAGTCGTCAACAGGGGGCGGGGGAGACCCAGTACTTC

v_call: TRBV5-6
clone_size: .
j_call: TRBJ1-1
d_call: TRBD1
cdr3_aa: CASSLVGGQGDWNTEAFF
cdr3_nt: TGTGCCAGCAGCTTGGTGGGGGGACAGGGGGACTGGAACACTGAAGCTTTCTTT

v_call: TRBV6-1
clone_size: once
j_call: TRBJ1-5
d_call: .
cdr3_aa: CASSEVRNNQPQHF
cdr3_nt: TGTGCCAGCAGTGAAGTCAGGAACAATCAGCCCCAGCATTTT

v_call: TRBV5-5
clone_size: .
j_call: TRBJ1-4
d_call: .
cdr3_aa: CASSLGAGSTNEKLFF
cdr3_nt: TGTGCCAGCAGCTTGGGGGCAGGCTCAACTAATGAAAAACTGTTTTTT

v_call: TRBV3-1/TRBV3-2
clone_size: .
j_call: TRBJ2-3
d_call: .
cdr3_aa: CASSQSSDTQYF
cdr3_nt: TGTGCCAGCAGCCAGAGTTCAGATACGCAGTATTTT

v_call: TRBV4-2
clone_size: .
j_call: TRBJ2-4
d_call: .
cdr3_aa: CASSQGNGPGAKNIQYF
cdr3_nt: TGTGCCAGCAGCCAAGGAAACGGCCCAGGGGCCAAAAACATTCAGTACTTC

v_call: TRBV5-6
clone_size: .
j_call: TRBJ1-1
d_call: .
cdr3_aa: CASSLVETEAFF
cdr3_nt: TGTGCCAGCAGCTTGGTTGAGACAGAAGCTTTCTTT

v_call: TRBV7-6
clone_size: .
j_call: TRBJ2-1
d_call: .
cdr3_aa: CASSLDTGNNEQFF
cdr3_nt: TGTGCCAGCAGCTTAGACACAGGAAACAATGAGCAGTTCTTC

v_call: TRBV7-9
clone_size: .
j_call: TRBJ2-5
d_call: TRBD1
cdr3_aa: CASSDRDRGVGQETQYF
cdr3_nt: TGTGCCAGCAGCGACCGGGACAGGGGGGTCGGCCAAGAGACCCAGTACTTC

v_call: TRBV28
clone_size: once
j_call: TRBJ1-5
d_call: .
cdr3_aa: CASSFGVAQPQHF
cdr3_nt: TGTGCCAGCAGTTTTGGAGTGGCTCAGCCCCAGCATTTT

v_call: TRBV20-1
clone_size: .
j_call: TRBJ1-2
d_call: TRBD1
cdr3_aa: CSASWDRVHYGYTF
cdr3_nt: TGCAGTGCTAGTTGGGACAGAGTCCACTATGGCTACACCTTC

v_call: TRBV19
clone_size: many
j_call: TRBJ2-7
d_call: .
cdr3_aa: CASSAAPRRYEQYF
cdr3_nt: TGTGCCAGTAGTGCTGCCCCGCGGAGGTACGAGCAGTACTTC

v_call: TRBV28
clone_size: .
j_call: TRBJ2-7
d_call: .
cdr3_aa: CASSSLYEQYF
cdr3_nt: TGTGCCAGCAGCTCCTTATACGAGCAGTACTTC

v_call: TRBV6-5
clone_size: few
j_call: TRBJ1-2
d_call: TRBD1
cdr3_aa: CASSYQGALDGYTF
cdr3_nt: TGTGCCAGCAGTTACCAGGGGGCGCTTGATGGCTACACCTTC

v_call: TRBV11-3
clone_size: .
j_call: TRBJ2-2
d_call: TRBD2
cdr3_aa: CASSRRTSGGRSGELFF
cdr3_nt: TGTGCCAGCAGCCGACGCACTAGCGGGGGCCGATCCGGGGAGCTGTTTTTT

v_call: TRBV5-1
clone_size: .
j_call: TRBJ2-1
d_call: TRBD2
cdr3_aa: CASSLTSGPPPYNEQFF
cdr3_nt: TGCGCCAGCAGCTTGACTAGCGGACCGCCACCTTACAATGAGCAGTTCTTC

v_call: TRBV27
clone_size: .
j_call: TRBJ2-1
d_call: TRBD2
cdr3_aa: CASSSMIAGTYNEQFF
cdr3_nt: TGTGCCAGCAGCTCCATGATAGCGGGAACCTACAATGAGCAGTTCTTC

v_call: TRBV5-6
clone_size: .
j_call: TRBJ2-7
d_call: .
cdr3_aa: CASSLGGGYEQYF
cdr3_nt: TGTGCCAGCAGCTTGGGAGGTGGTTACGAGCAGTACTTC

v_call: TRBV7-9
clone_size: .
j_call: TRBJ2-7
d_call: .
cdr3_aa: CASSLAGTENYEQYF
cdr3_nt: TGTGCCAGCAGCTTAGCCGGGACTGAAAACTACGAGCAGTACTTC

v_call: TRBV5-5
clone_size: once
j_call: TRBJ1-3
d_call: TRBD1
cdr3_aa: CASSLGQGMYTIYF
cdr3_nt: TGTGCCAGCAGCTTGGGACAGGGGATGTACACCATATATTTT